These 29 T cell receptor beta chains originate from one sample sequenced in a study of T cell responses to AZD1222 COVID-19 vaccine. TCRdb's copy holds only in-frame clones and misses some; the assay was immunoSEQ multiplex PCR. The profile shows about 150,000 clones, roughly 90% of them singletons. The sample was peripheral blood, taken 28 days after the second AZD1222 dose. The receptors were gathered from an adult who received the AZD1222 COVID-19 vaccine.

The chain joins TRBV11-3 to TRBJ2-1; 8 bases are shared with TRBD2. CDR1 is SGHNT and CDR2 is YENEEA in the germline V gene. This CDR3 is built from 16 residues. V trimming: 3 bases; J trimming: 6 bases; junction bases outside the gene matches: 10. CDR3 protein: CASSFLLGTSSNEQFF. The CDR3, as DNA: TGTGCCAGCAGCTTTCTCTTGGGGACTAGTAGCAATGAGCAGTTCTTC.

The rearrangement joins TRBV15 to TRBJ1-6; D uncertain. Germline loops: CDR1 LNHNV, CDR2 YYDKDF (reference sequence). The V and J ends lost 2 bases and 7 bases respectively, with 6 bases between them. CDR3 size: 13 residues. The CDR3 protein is CATSRPPNSPLHF. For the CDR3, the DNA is TGTGCCACCAGCAGACCCCCAAATTCACCCCTCCACTTT.

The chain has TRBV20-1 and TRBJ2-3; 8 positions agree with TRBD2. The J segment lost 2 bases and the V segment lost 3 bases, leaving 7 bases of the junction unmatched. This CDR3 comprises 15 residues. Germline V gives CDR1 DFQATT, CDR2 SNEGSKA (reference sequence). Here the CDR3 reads CSASIRREDTDTQYF. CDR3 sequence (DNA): TGCAGTGCTAGTATTAGGCGGGAGGACACAGATACGCAGTATTTT.

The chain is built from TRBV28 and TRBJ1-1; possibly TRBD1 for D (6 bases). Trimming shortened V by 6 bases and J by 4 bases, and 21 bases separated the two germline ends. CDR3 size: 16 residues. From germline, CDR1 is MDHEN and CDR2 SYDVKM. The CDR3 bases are TGTGCCAGCAGGTTTTTTAGGCGGCAGGGGAGCACTGAAGCTTTCTTT. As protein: CASRFFRRQGSTEAFF. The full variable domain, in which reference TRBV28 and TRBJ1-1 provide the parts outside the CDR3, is DVKVTQSSRYLVKRTGEKVFLECVQDMDHENMFWYRQDPGLGLRLIYFSYDVKMKEKGDIPEGYSVSREKKERFSLILESASTNQTSMYLCASRFFRRQGSTEAFFGQGTRLTVV.

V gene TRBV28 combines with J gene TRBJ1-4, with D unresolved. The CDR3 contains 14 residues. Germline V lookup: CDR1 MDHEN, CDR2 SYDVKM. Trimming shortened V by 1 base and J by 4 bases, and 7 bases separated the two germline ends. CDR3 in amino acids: CASSLSGINEKLFF. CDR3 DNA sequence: TGTGCCAGCAGTTTATCTGGGATTAATGAAAAACTGTTTTTT.

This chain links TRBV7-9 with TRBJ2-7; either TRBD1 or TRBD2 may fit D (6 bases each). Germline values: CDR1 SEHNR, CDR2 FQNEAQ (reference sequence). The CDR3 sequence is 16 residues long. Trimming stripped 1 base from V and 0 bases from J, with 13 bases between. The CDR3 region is CASSLDLWGASYEQYF. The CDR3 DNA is TGTGCCAGCAGCTTAGATCTTTGGGGGGCCTCCTACGAGCAGTACTTC.

For the CDR3, the DNA is TGCGCCAGCAGCTTGGGGACTAGCGAAAGCACAGATACGCAGTATTTT. It translates to CASSLGTSESTDTQYF. V usage is TRBV5-1 and J usage is TRBJ2-3; 9 bases fit TRBD2. Trimming cost V 0 bases and J 0 bases; bases outside gene matches: 2. The CDR3 has 16 amino acids. CDR1 is SGHRS and CDR2 is YFSETQ in the germline V gene.

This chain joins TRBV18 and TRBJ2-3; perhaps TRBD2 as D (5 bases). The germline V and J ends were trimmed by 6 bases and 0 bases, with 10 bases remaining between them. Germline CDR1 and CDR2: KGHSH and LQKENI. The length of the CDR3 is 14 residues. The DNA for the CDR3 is TGTGCCAGCTCCGGGAATCGGAGCACAGATACGCAGTATTTT. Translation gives CASSGNRSTDTQYF.

This CDR3 reads CASSPQTSGAYEQYF. The DNA for the CDR3 is TGTGCCAGCAGTCCCCAGACTAGCGGGGCCTACGAGCAGTACTTC. V gene TRBV6-2 or TRBV6-3 combines with J gene TRBJ2-7; 11 bases fit TRBD2. Germline CDR1 is MNHEY and CDR2 is SVGEGT. This CDR3 contains 15 residues. V lost 5 bases and J lost 2; bases outside the gene matches: 5.

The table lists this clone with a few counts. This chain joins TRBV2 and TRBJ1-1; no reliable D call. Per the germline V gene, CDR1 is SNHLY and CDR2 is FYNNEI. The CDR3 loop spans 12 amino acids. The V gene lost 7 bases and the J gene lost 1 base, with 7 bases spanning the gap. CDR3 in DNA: TGTGCCAGCACCTTAGGGAACACTGAAGCTTTCTTT. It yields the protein CASTLGNTEAFF. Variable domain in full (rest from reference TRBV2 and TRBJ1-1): EPEVTQTPSHQVTQMGQEVILRCVPISNHLYFYWYRQILGQKVEFLVSFYNNEISEKSEIFDDQFSVERPDGSNFTLKIRSTKLEDSAMYFCASTLGNTEAFFGQGTRLTVV.

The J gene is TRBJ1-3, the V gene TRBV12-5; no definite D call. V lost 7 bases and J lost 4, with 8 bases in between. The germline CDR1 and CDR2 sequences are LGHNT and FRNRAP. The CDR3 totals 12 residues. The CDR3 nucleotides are TGTGCTAGTGACCTACCAGGAAACACCATATATTTT. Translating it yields CASDLPGNTIYF.

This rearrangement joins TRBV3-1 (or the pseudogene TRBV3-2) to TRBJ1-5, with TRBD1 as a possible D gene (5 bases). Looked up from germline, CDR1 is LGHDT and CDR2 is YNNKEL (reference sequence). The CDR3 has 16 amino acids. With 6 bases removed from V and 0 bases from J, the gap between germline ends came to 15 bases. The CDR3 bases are TGTGCCAGCAGAGAAAATGGGGACGATAGCAATCAGCCCCAGCATTTT. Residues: CASRENGDDSNQPQHF.

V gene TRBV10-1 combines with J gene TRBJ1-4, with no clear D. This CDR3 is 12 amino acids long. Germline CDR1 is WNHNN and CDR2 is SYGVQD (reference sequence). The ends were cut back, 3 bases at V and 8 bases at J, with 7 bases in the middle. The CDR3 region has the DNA TGCGCCAGCAGTGATTATTCGGAAAAACTGTTTTTT. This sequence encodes CASSDYSEKLFF.

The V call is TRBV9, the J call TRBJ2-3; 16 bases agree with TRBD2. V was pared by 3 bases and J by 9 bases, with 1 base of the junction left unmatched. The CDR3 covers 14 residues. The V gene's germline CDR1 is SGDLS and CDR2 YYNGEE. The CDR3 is CASSAGLAGGTQYF. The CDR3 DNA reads TGTGCCAGCAGCGCGGGACTAGCGGGGGGGACGCAGTATTTT. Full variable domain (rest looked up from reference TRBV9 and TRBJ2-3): DSGVTQTPKHLITATGQRVTLRCSPRSGDLSVYWYQQSLDQGLQFLIQYYNGEERAKGNILERFSAQQFPDLHSELNLSSLELGDSALYFCASSAGLAGGTQYFGPGTRLTVL.

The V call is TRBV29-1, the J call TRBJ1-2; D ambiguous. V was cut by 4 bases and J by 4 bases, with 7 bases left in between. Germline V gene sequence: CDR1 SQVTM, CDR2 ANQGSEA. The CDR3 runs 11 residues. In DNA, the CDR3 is TGCAGCGTTGTACCGATCTATGGCTACACCTTC. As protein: CSVVPIYGYTF.

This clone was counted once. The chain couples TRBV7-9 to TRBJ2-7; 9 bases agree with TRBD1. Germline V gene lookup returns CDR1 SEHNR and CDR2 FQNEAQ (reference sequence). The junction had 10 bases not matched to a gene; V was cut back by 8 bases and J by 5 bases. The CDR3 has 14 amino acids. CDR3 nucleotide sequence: TGTGCCAGCCGTCCCGGTGACAGGGGGAACGAGCAGTACTTC. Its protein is CASRPGDRGNEQYF.

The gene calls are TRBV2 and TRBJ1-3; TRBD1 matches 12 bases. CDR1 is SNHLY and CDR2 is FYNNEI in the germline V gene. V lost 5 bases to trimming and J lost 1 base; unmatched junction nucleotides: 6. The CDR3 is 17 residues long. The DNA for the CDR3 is TGTGCCAGCAGTCCCCGGGGACAGGGGGCGTCTGGAAACACCATATATTTT. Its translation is CASSPRGQGASGNTIYF.

CDR3 sequence: CASSLVIGGGKYEQYF. Here the CDR3 DNA reads TGTGCCAGCAGCTTGGTTATAGGGGGGGGGAAGTACGAGCAGTACTTC. The rearrangement links TRBV5-4 to TRBJ2-7; possibly TRBD2 for D (7 bases). This CDR3 is built from 16 residues. Germline loops: CDR1 SGHNT, CDR2 YYREEE (reference sequence). V shed 0 bases and J shed 4 bases, with 17 bases lying between them.

The DNA of the CDR3 is TGTGCCAGCAGCCGAGGGGGGGCTGGGGATCAGCCCCAGCATTTT. It translates to CASSRGGAGDQPQHF. The chain uses TRBV14 and TRBJ1-5; TRBD1 might be the D (6 bases). There are 15 residues in the CDR3. Germline V gene sequence: CDR1 SGHDN, CDR2 FVKESK. V lost 4 bases, J lost 5 bases, and 15 bases lay in between.

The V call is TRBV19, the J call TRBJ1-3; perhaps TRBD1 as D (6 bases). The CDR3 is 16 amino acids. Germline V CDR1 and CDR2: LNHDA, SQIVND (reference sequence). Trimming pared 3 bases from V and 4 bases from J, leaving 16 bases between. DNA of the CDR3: TGTGCCAGTAGTATGAACGGGGGCATCAACGGAAACACCATATATTTT. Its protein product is CASSMNGGINGNTIYF.

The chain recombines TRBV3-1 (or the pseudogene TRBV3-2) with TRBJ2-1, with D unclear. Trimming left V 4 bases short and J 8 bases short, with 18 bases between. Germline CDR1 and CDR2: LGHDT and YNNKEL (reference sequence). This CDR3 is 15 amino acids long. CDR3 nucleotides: TGTGCCAGCAGCCCACAACCCTTTCCTCGGGATGAGCAGTTCTTC. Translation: CASSPQPFPRDEQFF.

In nucleotides, the CDR3 is TGTGCCAGCAGCTCCAGCGTTCCTGCCCGGCCCTATGGCTACACCTTC. Translated: CASSSSVPARPYGYTF. The chain has TRBV7-9 and TRBJ1-2, with D unresolved. Trimming pared 4 bases from V and 4 bases from J, leaving 19 bases between. The CDR3 is made up of 16 amino acids. Per germline, CDR1 SEHNR and CDR2 FQNEAQ (reference sequence).

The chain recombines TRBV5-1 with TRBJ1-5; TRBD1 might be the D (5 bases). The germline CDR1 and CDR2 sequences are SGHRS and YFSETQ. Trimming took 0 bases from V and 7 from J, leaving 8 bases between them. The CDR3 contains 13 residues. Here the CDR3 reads CASSLDGGQPQHF. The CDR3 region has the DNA TGCGCCAGCAGCTTGGACGGGGGGCAGCCCCAGCATTTT. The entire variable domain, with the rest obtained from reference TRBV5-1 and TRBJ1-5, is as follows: KAGVTQTPRYLIKTRGQQVTLSCSPISGHRSVSWYQQTPGQGLQFLFEYFSETQRNKGNFPGRFSGRQFSNSRSEMNVSTLELGDSALYLCASSLDGGQPQHFGDGTRLSIL.

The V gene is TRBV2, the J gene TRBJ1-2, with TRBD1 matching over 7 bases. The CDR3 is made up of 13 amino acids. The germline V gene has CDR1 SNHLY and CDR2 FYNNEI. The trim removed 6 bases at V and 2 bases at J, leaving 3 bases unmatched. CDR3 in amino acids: CASRFRGNYGYTF. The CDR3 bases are TGTGCCAGCAGGTTCAGGGGGAACTATGGCTACACCTTC.

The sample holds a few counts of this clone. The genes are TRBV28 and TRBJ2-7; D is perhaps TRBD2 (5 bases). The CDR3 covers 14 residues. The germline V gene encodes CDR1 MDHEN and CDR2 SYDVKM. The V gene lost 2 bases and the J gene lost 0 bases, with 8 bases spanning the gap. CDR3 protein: CASSLRLLSYEQYF. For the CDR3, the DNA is TGTGCCAGCAGTTTACGACTACTCTCCTACGAGCAGTACTTC.

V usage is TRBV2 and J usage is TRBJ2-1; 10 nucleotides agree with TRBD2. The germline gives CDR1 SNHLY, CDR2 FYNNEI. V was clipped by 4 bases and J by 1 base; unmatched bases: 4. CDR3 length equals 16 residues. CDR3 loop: CASSVPSGSSYNEQFF. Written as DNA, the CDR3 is TGTGCCAGCAGTGTACCTAGCGGGAGTTCCTACAATGAGCAGTTCTTC.

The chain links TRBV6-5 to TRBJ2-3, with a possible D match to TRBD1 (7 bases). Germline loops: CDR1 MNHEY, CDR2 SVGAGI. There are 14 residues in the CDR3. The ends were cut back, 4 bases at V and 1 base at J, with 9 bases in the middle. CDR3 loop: CASSSRGGTDTQYF. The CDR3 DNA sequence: TGTGCCAGCAGTTCCAGGGGGGGCACAGATACGCAGTATTTT.

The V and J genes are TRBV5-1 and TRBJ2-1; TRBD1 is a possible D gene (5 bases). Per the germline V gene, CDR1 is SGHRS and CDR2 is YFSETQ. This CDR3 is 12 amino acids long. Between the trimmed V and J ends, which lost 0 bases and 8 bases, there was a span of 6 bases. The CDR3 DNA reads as TGCGCCAGCAGCTTGGAGGGGCATGAGCAGTTCTTC. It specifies CASSLEGHEQFF.

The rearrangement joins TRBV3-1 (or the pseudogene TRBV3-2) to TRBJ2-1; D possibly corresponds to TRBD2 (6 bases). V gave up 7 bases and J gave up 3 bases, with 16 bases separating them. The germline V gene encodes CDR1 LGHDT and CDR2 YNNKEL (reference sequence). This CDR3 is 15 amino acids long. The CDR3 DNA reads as TGTGCCAGCACCAGTAGCGGCAAGTTCTACAATGAGCAGTTCTTC. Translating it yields CASTSSGKFYNEQFF.